The clone carrying this TCR beta chain appeared many times. What it binds is not known. The CDR3 contains 15 residues. The V segment lost 5 bases and the J segment 9 bases; nucleotides outside the gene matches: 10. Germline V gives CDR1 SGHTA, CDR2 FQGNSA. Barcoded TCR alpha and TCR beta cDNA libraries with UMIs came from 5'RACE using constant-segment primers. TCRdb passed the 5' RACE reads through MiXCR, listing each CDR3 protein once. The table has about 200,000 distinct CDR3 sequences, 9.5% seen once. This entry belongs to a study of T-cell memory formation after mild COVID-19. Study as a whole: Largely, TCR clusters stayed within a single donor. Study outcomes and limitations: The authors did not confirm SARS-CoV-2 specificity of second-wave clones peaking day 37. Within pre-infection memory, some responding clones were found, suggesting cross-reactive memory joined.

This clonotype originated in a man between 18 and 35 years old who had mild COVID-19 (a few samples of this study predate the infection). Cell type and time point are not known. The sequencing input was PBMCs or a T cell subset sorted from them (not recorded which). The chain has TRBV7-2 and TRBJ2-4, with 10 bases fitting TRBD2. CDR3 sequence (DNA): TGTGCCAGCAGCCTAAGTAGCGGGGGGCCACCCATTCAGTACTTC. Encoded protein: CASSLSSGGPPIQYF.